This T cell receptor (beta chain) was identified during a study of CD8 T cells in Susac syndrome. While CD8+ and CD4+ T cells were isolated negatively, TEMRA cells were enriched by FACS. From germline, CDR1 is MNHEY and CDR2 SVGEGT. This CDR3 region has 19 residues. With V trimmed by 2 bases and J by 3 bases, 13 bases remained unmatched. cDNA came from around 0.5 to 1 ug RNA primed by random hexamers. MiXCR, run by TCRdb on the immunoSEQ multiplex PCR reads, gives a single entry per CDR3 protein. The profile shows a few hundred thousand distinct CDR3 sequences, 80% to 90% of them singletons. The rearrangement uses TRBV6-2 or TRBV6-3 and TRBJ2-1; 10 nucleotides line up with TRBD2. The material sequenced was CD8+ T cells from PBMCs. This clonotype was sampled from a human donor with multiple sclerosis. CDR3 region: CASSYGLAGELSIYNEQFF. For the CDR3, the DNA is TGTGCCAGCAGTTACGGTCTAGCGGGAGAACTGTCTATCTACAATGAGCAGTTCTTC.